The next 29 T cell receptor beta chains were all read from a single sample in a study of T cell responses to AZD1222 COVID-19 vaccine. The protocol was immunoSEQ multiplex PCR, while the TCRdb copy is restricted to in-frame clones and leaves out a portion. Among about 97,000 clones listed, approximately 91% were seen once. The sequencing here drew on peripheral blood, taken on day 0 of AZD1222 vaccination. The source of these receptors is an adult in good health.

The chain employs TRBV19 and TRBJ2-2; a possible D gene is TRBD1 (5 bases). Trimming took off 6 bases at V and 4 bases at J, with 12 bases between the two ends. In germline, CDR1 is LNHDA, CDR2 SQIVND (reference sequence). The CDR3 is 14 amino acids. CDR3 sequence reads: CASSLDISTGELFF. The CDR3 DNA is TGTGCCAGTAGCCTGGACATCTCCACCGGGGAGCTGTTTTTT.

The chain combines TRBV19 with TRBJ1-3; D is unresolved. The CDR3 runs to 12 residues. Trimming took off 6 bases at V and 4 bases at J, with 7 bases between the two ends. Germline V CDR1 and CDR2: LNHDA, SQIVND (reference sequence). CDR3 sequence reads: CASSKGGNTIYF. Here the CDR3 DNA reads TGTGCCAGTAGCAAGGGCGGAAACACCATATATTTT.

The rearrangement links TRBV30 to TRBJ1-2; no definite D call. V was shortened by 0 bases and J by 5 bases, with 7 bases between the two germline ends. This CDR3 is built from 12 residues. Per the germline V gene, CDR1 is GTSNPN and CDR2 is SVGIG (reference sequence). The CDR3 DNA sequence: TGTGCCTGGAGTGTGTCTCGTTATGGCTACACCTTC. As protein: CAWSVSRYGYTF.

V is TRBV11-3 and J is TRBJ1-2; a weak D match, TRBD1 (6 bases). The ends were cut back, 0 bases at V and 7 bases at J, with 15 bases in the middle. Germline assignment: CDR1 SGHNT and CDR2 YENEEA. CDR3 length equals 15 residues. CDR3 residues: CASSLDPGRGSGYTF. Written as DNA, the CDR3 is TGTGCCAGCAGCTTAGACCCGGGCAGGGGCTCTGGCTACACCTTC.

The chain carries TRBV6-5 and TRBJ2-1, with D hard to call. This CDR3 comprises 15 residues. Germline CDR1 and CDR2: MNHEY and SVGAGI. V lost 5 bases and J 2 bases, leaving 13 bases between the germline ends. For the CDR3, the DNA is TGTGCCAGCAGTAGAGATCCTACCACCTACAATGAGCAGTTCTTC. Its translation is CASSRDPTTYNEQFF.

The chain links TRBV21-1 to TRBJ2-1; the tabulated D call, TRBD1, remains unverified against the DNA. TRBV21-1 is listed as a pseudogene. CDR3 length: 17 amino acids. The CDR3 DNA sequence: TGTGCCAGCAGCAAAGGCCCCTGGACAGGGCCGTACAATGAGCAGTTCTTC. Amino acid sequence: CASSKGPWTGPYNEQFF.

The V call is TRBV6-6, the J call TRBJ1-1, with unresolved D. Germline lookup yields CDR1 MNHNY and CDR2 SVGAGI (reference sequence). The CDR3 runs 14 residues. V lost 9 bases and J 2 bases, leaving 16 bases between the germline ends. CDR3 in DNA: TGTGCCAGTGCCCGGAGGAGTGCCAACACTGAAGCTTTCTTT. Encoded protein: CASARRSANTEAFF.

This sequence joins TRBV2 and TRBJ2-7; 10 nucleotides match TRBD2. The germline V gene encodes CDR1 SNHLY and CDR2 FYNNEI. This CDR3 spans 13 amino acids. V gave up 9 bases and J gave up 3 bases; unmatched junction bases: 5. The CDR3 DNA is TGTGCCAGTCTAGCGGGGGATGACTACGAGCAGTACTTC. This gives the protein CASLAGDDYEQYF.

CDR3 region: CASMSLRTGNNEQFF. The DNA of the CDR3 is TGCGCCAGCATGTCACTCAGGACAGGGAACAATGAGCAGTTCTTC. The gene calls are TRBV5-1 and TRBJ2-1, with 8 bases identical to TRBD1. The CDR3 has 15 residues. V was pared by 6 bases and J by 5 bases, with 10 bases of the junction left unmatched. Germline V gene sequence: CDR1 SGHRS, CDR2 YFSETQ.

The genes are TRBV6-2 or TRBV6-3 and TRBJ2-1; no clear D. Trimming cost V 6 bases and J 3 bases, with 12 bases left between them. In germline, CDR1 is MNHEY, CDR2 SVGEGT. CDR3 length: 14 amino acids. CDR3 amino acids: CASSDVEIYNEQFF. The CDR3 region has the DNA TGTGCCAGCAGCGATGTAGAGATCTACAATGAGCAGTTCTTC.

The CDR3 DNA is TGCAGTGCAGGCCGGGGTGAAAAACTGTTTTTT. This encodes CSAGRGEKLFF. The chain employs TRBV20-1 and TRBJ1-4; D is uncertain. Germline V CDR1 and CDR2: DFQATT, SNEGSKA (reference sequence). V shed 6 bases and J shed 7 bases, with 9 bases lying between them. The CDR3 totals 11 residues.

V usage is TRBV5-5 and J usage is TRBJ1-6; D uncertain. Trimming took 2 bases from V and 7 from J, leaving 16 bases between them. This CDR3 has 16 residues. CDR1 and CDR2 (germline): SGHKS, YYEKEE (reference sequence). In DNA form, the CDR3 reads TGTGCCAGCAGCTTCGGTCCTACCCGTGGGAATTCACCCCTCCACTTT. It codes for CASSFGPTRGNSPLHF.

This clone was counted only a few times. The genes are TRBV4-3 and TRBJ1-4, with 9 bases matching TRBD1. Germline CDR1 LGHNA, CDR2 YSLEER. The CDR3 length is 17 residues. The trim removed 1 base at V and 8 bases at J, leaving 11 bases unmatched. CDR3 loop: CASSQGPLGQGGEKLFF. In nucleotides, the CDR3 is TGCGCCAGCAGCCAAGGCCCTTTGGGACAGGGAGGCGAAAAACTGTTTTTT.

The CDR3 DNA follows: TGTGCCAGCAGCCCCTGGGCAGAGGACTATGGCTACACCTTC. It translates to CASSPWAEDYGYTF. The chain employs TRBV11-2 and TRBJ1-2; D remains ambiguous. This CDR3 spans 14 amino acids. Trimming cost V 5 bases and J 3 bases, with 13 bases left between them. Per the germline V gene, CDR1 is SGHAT and CDR2 is FQNNGV.

This clone was observed a single time. The rearrangement uses TRBV28 and TRBJ1-2, with 9 bases identical to TRBD1. From germline, CDR1 is MDHEN and CDR2 SYDVKM. V was clipped by 3 bases and J by 8 bases; unmatched bases: 7. The CDR3 runs 14 residues. CDR3 residues: CASSFGDRGGGYTF. As DNA, the CDR3 is TGTGCCAGCAGTTTCGGAGACAGGGGGGGAGGCTACACCTTC.

The V and J genes are TRBV6-5 and TRBJ1-5; 7 bases are a match to TRBD1. There are 15 residues in the CDR3. J lost 4 bases, V lost 7 bases, and 10 bases had no gene match. The germline V gene encodes CDR1 MNHEY and CDR2 SVGAGI. The CDR3 DNA follows: TGTGCCAGCACGGGACAGAAGTTTACGAATCAGCCCCAGCATTTT. Its protein is CASTGQKFTNQPQHF.

The chain links TRBV14 to TRBJ1-4; 8 nucleotides match TRBD1. The J segment lost 6 bases and the V segment lost 0 bases, leaving 6 bases of the junction unmatched. Per the germline V gene, CDR1 is SGHDN and CDR2 is FVKESK. CDR3 size: 16 residues. The CDR3 DNA reads TGTGCCAGCAGCCAAGATAGACAGGGGCGCTATGAAAAACTGTTTTTT. Translating it yields CASSQDRQGRYEKLFF.

The genes are TRBV6-5 and TRBJ1-3; 8 nucleotides align to TRBD1. From germline, CDR1 is MNHEY and CDR2 SVGAGI. This CDR3 is built from 15 residues. V was pared by 7 bases and J by 4 bases, with 9 bases of the junction left unmatched. The CDR3 sequence is CASTQGDRRGNTIYF. CDR3 DNA sequence: TGTGCCAGCACCCAAGGGGACAGGAGAGGAAACACCATATATTTT.

Comments on this clone: At one of its ends the junction is not consistent with the germline gene, which may arise from a read error. The chain carries TRBV5-1 and TRBJ2-2; 9 bases line up with TRBD2. The CDR3 length is 16 residues. CDR1 and CDR2 (germline): SGHRS, YFSETQ. CDR3 protein: CAGREIAGANTGELFF. For the CDR3, the DNA is TGCGCCGGCAGGGAAATAGCGGGGGCGAACACCGGGGAGCTGTTTTTT.

This clone was counted once. The chain recombines TRBV5-1 with TRBJ1-2; 8 bases are a match to TRBD1. Trimming removed 0 bases from V and 6 bases from J; junction bases left unmatched: 4. Germline assignment: CDR1 SGHRS and CDR2 YFSETQ. This CDR3 has 14 amino acids. The chain's CDR3 is CASSLGLQGDGYTF. The CDR3, as DNA: TGCGCCAGCAGCTTGGGGCTACAGGGGGATGGCTACACCTTC.

The chain combines TRBV5-1 with TRBJ1-2; 9 positions agree with TRBD1. The CDR3 contains 14 residues. V gave up 7 bases and J gave up 6 bases; unmatched junction bases: 10. In germline, CDR1 is SGHRS, CDR2 YFSETQ. CDR3 sequence reads: CASRTGTGFNGYTF. DNA of the CDR3: TGCGCCAGCCGCACCGGGACAGGGTTTAATGGCTACACCTTC.

The gene calls are TRBV5-1 and TRBJ2-2; D tentatively fits TRBD1 or TRBD2 (5 bases each). The CDR3 consists of 14 residues. V lost 3 bases and J lost 2, with 8 bases in between. Per the germline V gene, CDR1 is SGHRS and CDR2 is YFSETQ. In DNA form, the CDR3 reads TGCGCCAGCAGCTGGGACCCAAACACCGGGGAGCTGTTTTTT. Translation gives CASSWDPNTGELFF.

The rearrangement joins TRBV6-5 to TRBJ1-1; 9 nucleotides line up with TRBD1. CDR1 is MNHEY and CDR2 is SVGAGI in the germline V gene. The CDR3 has 14 amino acids. V shed 5 bases, J shed 4 bases, and the junction held 5 bases outside the gene matches. This chain's CDR3 is CASSTHRGRTEAFF. CDR3 DNA: TGTGCCAGCAGTACTCACAGGGGGCGCACTGAAGCTTTCTTT.

The chain links TRBV28 to TRBJ1-2; the match to TRBD1 covers 8 bases. The trim removed 2 bases at V and 5 bases at J, leaving 7 bases unmatched. Germline CDR1 MDHEN, CDR2 SYDVKM. This CDR3 contains 15 residues. This chain's CDR3 is CASSLRRGREYGYTF. In DNA, the CDR3 is TGTGCCAGCAGTTTACGCAGGGGGCGTGAATATGGCTACACCTTC.

The V gene is TRBV7-2, the J gene TRBJ1-2; TRBD1 agrees at 8 bases. There are 16 residues in the CDR3. Germline-derived CDR1 and CDR2 are SGHTA and FQGNSA. The junction had 12 bases not matched to a gene; V was cut back by 5 bases and J by 4 bases. The CDR3 reads CASSPRAGGTIYGYTF. The CDR3 bases are TGTGCCAGCAGCCCTAGGGCAGGGGGCACTATCTATGGCTACACCTTC.

This clone was counted only a few times. The genes are TRBV30 and TRBJ1-1, with TRBD1 as a possible D gene (5 bases). The V gene's germline CDR1 is GTSNPN and CDR2 SVGIG (reference sequence). The CDR3 spans 14 residues. V lost 0 bases and J lost 5, with 13 bases in between. For the CDR3, the DNA is TGTGCCTGGAGTGTGGGGCAGGGAGGGACTGAAGCTTTCTTT. Residues: CAWSVGQGGTEAFF.

The V and J genes are TRBV7-8 and TRBJ1-5; tentatively, D is TRBD1 (5 bases). Between the trimmed V and J ends, which lost 1 base and 8 bases, there was a span of 12 bases. The germline gives CDR1 SGHVS, CDR2 FQNEAQ. The CDR3 has 14 amino acids. The CDR3 protein is CASSLEGMPEPQHF. DNA for the CDR3: TGTGCCAGCAGCTTAGAGGGGATGCCGGAGCCCCAGCATTTT.

In DNA, the CDR3 is TGTGCCAGCAATGGGGTCGGATCCTACGAGCAGTACTTC. Its translation: CASNGVGSYEQYF. The rearrangement joins TRBV2 to TRBJ2-7; no clear D. The CDR3 is 13 residues long. Trimming took off 7 bases at V and 1 base at J, with 11 bases between the two ends. Germline-derived CDR1 and CDR2 are SNHLY and FYNNEI.

The table lists this clone with a count of one. J is TRBJ1-1 and V is TRBV11-2; tentatively, D is TRBD1 (6 bases). V was shortened by 5 bases and J by 4 bases, with 20 bases between the two germline ends. Germline V CDR1 and CDR2: SGHAT, FQNNGV. This CDR3 has 16 amino acids. Here the CDR3 reads CASSGLKGGRGTEAFF. The CDR3 nucleotides read TGTGCCAGCAGCGGCCTCAAGGGGGGGCGGGGCACTGAAGCTTTCTTT.